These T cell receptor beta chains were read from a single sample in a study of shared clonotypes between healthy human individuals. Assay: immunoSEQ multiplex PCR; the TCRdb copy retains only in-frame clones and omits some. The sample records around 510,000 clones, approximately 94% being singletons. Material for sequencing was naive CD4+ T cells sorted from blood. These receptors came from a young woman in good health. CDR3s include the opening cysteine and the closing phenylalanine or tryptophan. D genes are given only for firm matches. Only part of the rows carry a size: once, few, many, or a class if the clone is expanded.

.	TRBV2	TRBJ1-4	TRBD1	TGTGCCAGCAGTGGAGACAGGGCGGTTGAAAAACTGTTTTTT	CASSGDRAVEKLFF
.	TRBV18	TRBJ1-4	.	TGTGCCAGCTCACCTTGGGCAGAAGGTTCAACTAATGAAAAACTGTTTTTT	CASSPWAEGSTNEKLFF
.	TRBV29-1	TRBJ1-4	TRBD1	TGCAGCACGAAGGGGGCGGCTAATGAAAAACTGTTTTTT	CSTKGAANEKLFF
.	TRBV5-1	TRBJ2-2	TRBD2	TGCGCCAGCAGCTTCGTTAGCGGGGTAGGCACCGGGGAGCTGTTTTTT	CASSFVSGVGTGELFF
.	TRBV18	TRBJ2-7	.	TGTGCCAGCTCACCTCTGGAAAAAAGCTCCTACGAGCAGTACTTC	CASSPLEKSSYEQYF
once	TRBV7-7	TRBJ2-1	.	TGTGCCAGCAGCTTTATTTTTTGGTGGGAGCTGAATGAGCAGTTCTTC	CASSFIFWWELNEQFF
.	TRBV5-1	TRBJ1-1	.	TGCGCCAGCAGCTTGGCCGGGGTGGGGACTGAAGCTTTCTTT	CASSLAGVGTEAFF
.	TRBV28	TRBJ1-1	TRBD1	TGTGCCAGCAGTTTCCGGGACAGGGCTATCTTT	CASSFRDRAIF
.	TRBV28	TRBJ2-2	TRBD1	TGTGCCAGCACCGAGACAGGGAAGGCCGGGGAGCTGTTTTTT	CASTETGKAGELFF
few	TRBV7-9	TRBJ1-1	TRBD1	TGTGCCAGCAGATGGCAGGGGGAGAACACTGAAGCTTTCTTT	CASRWQGENTEAFF
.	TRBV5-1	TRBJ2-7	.	TGCGCCAGCAGCGATAGCCCGGGAGATATCTACGAGCAGTACTTC	CASSDSPGDIYEQYF
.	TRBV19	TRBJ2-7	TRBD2	TGTGCCAGTAGGACTAGCGGGAGATCGCCCGAGCAGTACTTC	CASRTSGRSPEQYF
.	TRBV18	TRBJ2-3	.	TGTGCCAGCTCAGGGACTAGCACAGATACGCAGTATTTT	CASSGTSTDTQYF
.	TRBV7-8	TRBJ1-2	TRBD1	TGTGCCAGCAGCTTAGCCGGACAGGGGATTAGCGGCTACACCTTC	CASSLAGQGISGYTF
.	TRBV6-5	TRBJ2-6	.	TGTGCCAGCAGCCGCGTCGGGTCTGGGGCCAACGTCCTGACTTTC	CASSRVGSGANVLTF
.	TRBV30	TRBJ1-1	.	TGTGCCTGGAGTGTCGGCAGGGACACTGAAGCTTTCTTT	CAWSVGRDTEAFF
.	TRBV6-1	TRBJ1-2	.	TGTGCCAGCAGTGTGGGGGACTTCTATGGCTACACCTTC	CASSVGDFYGYTF
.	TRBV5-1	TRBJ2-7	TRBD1	TGCGCCAGCAGCCGAGGGACAGGGGAGGCCTACGAGCAGTACTTC	CASSRGTGEAYEQYF
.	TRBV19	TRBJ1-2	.	TGTGCCAGTAGTATTGATGGTGGGACGGGCTACACCTTC	CASSIDGGTGYTF
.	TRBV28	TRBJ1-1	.	TGTGCCAGCAGTTTACCCCCCCCACAGGGAGCTTTCTTT	CASSLPPPQGAFF
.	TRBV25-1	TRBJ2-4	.	TGTGCCAGCAGTGACACAGGATTAGCCAAAAACATTCAGTACTTC	CASSDTGLAKNIQYF
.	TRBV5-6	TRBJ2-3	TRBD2	TGTGCCAGCAGCCCAATTGGAGCGGGGGGCACAGATACGCAGTATTTT	CASSPIGAGGTDTQYF
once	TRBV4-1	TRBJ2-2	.	TGCGCCAGCAGCCCCCAGGACCTTATACCGGATAAGTGGGAGCTGTTTTTT	CASSPQDLIPDKWELFF
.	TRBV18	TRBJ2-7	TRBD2	TGTGCCAGCTCGCGAACTCTAGCGGGAGCGACCTACGAGCAGTACTTC	CASSRTLAGATYEQYF
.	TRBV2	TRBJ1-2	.	TGTGCCAGCACCGGAAACGGGGTACAGAACTATGGCTACACCTTC	CASTGNGVQNYGYTF
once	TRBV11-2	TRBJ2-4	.	TGTGCCAGCAGCCCCGGCAGCGGTCTAAACATTCAGTACTTC	CASSPGSGLNIQYF
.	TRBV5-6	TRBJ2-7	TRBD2	TGTGCCAGCAGCTCCCTAGCGGGGGTCGGCTACGAGCAGTACTTC	CASSSLAGVGYEQYF
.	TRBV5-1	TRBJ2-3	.	TGCGCCAGCAGCTTGGCATTTCAGGGCGTAACAGATACGCAGTATTTT	CASSLAFQGVTDTQYF
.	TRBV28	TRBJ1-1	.	TGTGCCAGCAGAGGACCCATGAACACTGAAGCTTTCTTT	CASRGPMNTEAFF
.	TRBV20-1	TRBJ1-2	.	TGCAGTGCCCTTGAGTCGCTCGAGACCTTC	CSALESLETF
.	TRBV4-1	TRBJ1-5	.	TGCGCCAGCAGCCAAGAAGAAGGACGCGGACAGCCCCAGCATTTT	CASSQEEGRGQPQHF
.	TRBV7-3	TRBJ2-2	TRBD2	TGTGCCAGCAGCTTGGTCCCAGGGAGGGCCGCGGGGGAGCTGTTTTTT	CASSLVPGRAAGELFF
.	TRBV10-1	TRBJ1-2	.	TGCGCCAGCAGTGAGTCGACAGACTATGGCTACACCTTC	CASSESTDYGYTF
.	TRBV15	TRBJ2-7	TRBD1	TGTGCCACCAGCAGAGGTCCAGGGGGCGGTTCCTACGAGCAGTACTTC	CATSRGPGGGSYEQYF
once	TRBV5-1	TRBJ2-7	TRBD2	TGCGCCAGCAGCTTAGGACTAGCGGGAGCCTACGAGCAGTACTTC	CASSLGLAGAYEQYF
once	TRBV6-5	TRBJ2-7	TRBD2	TGTGCCAGCAGCCGACCGGGGGGGAACGAGCAGTACTTC	CASSRPGGNEQYF
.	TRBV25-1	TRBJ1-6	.	TGTGCCAGCAGTGACCCTTCTTCCCCGAGTGGGAATTCACCCCTCCACTTT	CASSDPSSPSGNSPLHF
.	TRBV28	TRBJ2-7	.	TGTGCCAGCAGTTTTAGCTACGAGCAGTACTTC	CASSFSYEQYF
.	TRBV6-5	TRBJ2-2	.	TGTGCCAGCAGTTACTCCGTCGGCGTAAACACCGGGGAGCTGTTTTTT	CASSYSVGVNTGELFF
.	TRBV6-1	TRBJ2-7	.	TGTGCCAGCTACCTGAGGACCAGGCCGGAGGAGGAGCAGTACTTC	CASYLRTRPEEEQYF
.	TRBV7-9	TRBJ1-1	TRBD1	TGTGCCAGCAGCAGCCAGGGGGGGGCTGAAGCTTTCTTT	CASSSQGGAEAFF
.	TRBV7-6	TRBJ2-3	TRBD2	TGTGCCAGCAGTCTAACTAGCGGGAGAACAGATACGCAGTATTTT	CASSLTSGRTDTQYF
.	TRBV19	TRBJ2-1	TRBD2	TGTGCCAGTAGACGGACTAGCGGGAGTAGCTATGAGCAGTTCTTC	CASRRTSGSSYEQFF
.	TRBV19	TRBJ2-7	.	TGTGCCAGTAGTATAGGAGGACTGAGAGGGGCCTACGAGCAGTACTTC	CASSIGGLRGAYEQYF
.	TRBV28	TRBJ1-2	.	TGTGCCAGCAGTTCCACGGGGCCGGGGGCTCGGAACTATGGCTACACCTTC	CASSSTGPGARNYGYTF
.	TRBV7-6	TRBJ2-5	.	TGTGCCAGCAGCTCCTATCACCAAGAGACCCAGTACTTC	CASSSYHQETQYF
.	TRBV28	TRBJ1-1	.	TGTGCCAGCAGTTCCCAACCCAACACTGAAGCTTTCTTT	CASSSQPNTEAFF
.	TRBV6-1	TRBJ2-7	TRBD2	TGTGCCAGCAGTCTAGCGGAATCTGCCTACGAGCAGTACTTC	CASSLAESAYEQYF
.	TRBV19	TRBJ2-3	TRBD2	TGTGCCAGTAGTATAAGATTAGCGGGAGGTCTCACCACGGATACGCAGTATTTT	CASSIRLAGGLTTDTQYF
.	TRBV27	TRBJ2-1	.	TGTGCCAGCAAGGGGTTCCACGATCAACAGTTCCTAACAAGGCACAATGAGCAGTTCTTC	CASKGFHDQQFLTRHNEQFF